Given below is one TCR beta chain in context. This sample was included in a study of shared clonotypes between healthy human individuals. V lost 6 bases to trimming and J lost 6 bases, with 19 bases between them. The CDR3 consists of 15 residues. Germline CDR1 and CDR2: LNHDA and SQIVND (reference sequence). The table came from immunoSEQ multiplex PCR; TCRdb's copy has only in-frame clones and leaves some out. The sample contains about 2.4 million clones, 80% to 95% of which appear only once. This chain joins TRBV19 and TRBJ2-3; possible D gene TRBD2, 5 bases. This sequence originates from a man aged 18 to 29 in good health. Some clones in this sample may be carry-over from other donors' samples. Sequenced input: naive CD4+ T cells from PBMCs. Subset specified: CD45RA+ positively selected. CDR3 sequence (DNA): TGTGCCAGTAGCAGAGGGCAGACTTTTACGGATACGCAGTATTTT. It is translated as CASSRGQTFTDTQYF. The whole variable domain, remainder taken from reference TRBV19 and TRBJ2-3, is DGGITQSPKYLFRKEGQNVTLSCEQNLNHDAMYWYRQDPGQGLRLIYYSQIVNDFQKGDIAEGYSVSREKKESFPLTVTSAQKNPTAFYLCASSRGQTFTDTQYFGPGTRLTVL.